The 28 T cell receptor beta chains in this list originate from one sample, sequenced in a study of shared clonotypes between healthy human individuals. The data were produced by immunoSEQ multiplex PCR, yet TCRdb's version contains in-frame clones alone and is incomplete. This sample has about 2.4 million clones; approximately 90% occur once, and the top ten carry 0.13% to 0.15%. The source material was naive CD4+ T cells sorted from blood. The subset was: CD45RA+ positively selected. The source of these receptors is a man between 18 and 29 years old in good health.

On this clone: This same CDR3 is encoded by further DNA sequences in the sample. CDR3 amino acids: CASSVGTSRETQYF. DNA of the CDR3: TGTGCCAGCAGCGTTGGGACATCGAGAGAGACCCAGTACTTC. J is TRBJ2-5 and V is TRBV9; possibly TRBD1 for D (6 bases). Trimming took off 2 bases at V and 4 bases at J, with 12 bases between the two ends. The CDR3 consists of 14 residues. CDR1 and CDR2 (germline): SGDLS, YYNGEE.

In regard to this clone: The sample carries other DNA sequences with the same CDR3. The chain recombines TRBV18 with TRBJ1-1; 10 positions match TRBD1. Germline lookup yields CDR1 KGHSH and CDR2 LQKENI. CDR3 length: 16 amino acids. The V and J ends lost 3 bases and 0 bases, in that order; junction bases with no gene match: 4. The chain's CDR3 is CASSPGQGTLNTEAFF. For the CDR3, the DNA is TGTGCCAGCTCACCGGGACAGGGGACTTTGAACACTGAAGCTTTCTTT.

The gene calls are TRBV5-6 and TRBJ2-5; possibly TRBD1 or TRBD2 for D (7 bases each). V dropped 5 bases and J dropped 5 bases, with 13 bases sitting between them. CDR3 length: 13 residues. The germline V gene has CDR1 SGHDT and CDR2 YYEEEE. The CDR3 reads CASSNRGGETQYF. As DNA, the CDR3 is TGTGCCAGCAGTAACAGGGGAGGGGAGACCCAGTACTTC. Together with reference TRBV5-6 and TRBJ2-5, the CDR3 gives the full variable domain: DAGVTQSPTHLIKTRGQQVTLRCSPKSGHDTVSWYQQALGQGPQFIFQYYEEEERQRGNFPDRFSGHQFPNYSSELNVNALLLGDSALYLCASSNRGGETQYFGPGTRLLVL.

Points on this clone: The same CDR3 also results from other DNA sequences found in this sample. V gene TRBV5-1 combines with J gene TRBJ2-1; 9 bases map to TRBD2. In germline, CDR1 is SGHRS, CDR2 YFSETQ. Trimming took 1 base from V and 0 from J; bases not matched to a gene: 2. The CDR3 extends over 16 amino acids. CDR3 in DNA: TGCGCCAGCAGCTTGCTTAGCGGGAGCTCCTACAATGAGCAGTTCTTC. Amino acid sequence: CASSLLSGSSYNEQFF. The complete variable domain, with remaining parts taken from reference TRBV5-1 and TRBJ2-1, reads KAGVTQTPRYLIKTRGQQVTLSCSPISGHRSVSWYQQTPGQGLQFLFEYFSETQRNKGNFPGRFSGRQFSNSRSEMNVSTLELGDSALYLCASSLLSGSSYNEQFFGPGTRLTVL.

The chain joins TRBV25-1 to TRBJ2-3, with 9 bases matching TRBD1. This CDR3 comprises 14 residues. V gave up 7 bases and J gave up 3 bases; unmatched junction bases: 5. Germline CDR1 and CDR2: MGHDK and SYGVNS. CDR3 nucleotide sequence: TGTGCCAGCACCGGGACAGGGATTACAGATACGCAGTATTTT. Its protein is CASTGTGITDTQYF. Variable domain in full (rest from reference TRBV25-1 and TRBJ2-3): EADIYQTPRYLVIGTGKKITLECSQTMGHDKMYWYQQDPGMELHLIHYSYGVNSTEKGDLSSESTVSRIRTEHFPLTLESARPSHTSQYLCASTGTGITDTQYFGPGTRLTVL.

The rearrangement joins TRBV6-5 to TRBJ2-3; 7 bases map to TRBD2. Germline V gene lookup returns CDR1 MNHEY and CDR2 SVGAGI. CDR3 length: 14 residues. Trimming cost V 4 bases and J 6 bases; bases outside gene matches: 7. CDR3 nucleotide sequence: TGTGCCAGCAGTTTCACTAGCGTCCCGGATACGCAGTATTTT. Protein sequence: CASSFTSVPDTQYF.

This clone was seen more than once but under ten times. The same CDR3 can be traced to other DNA sequences in this sample. The gene calls are TRBV6-5 and TRBJ1-1, with D perhaps matching TRBD1 (5 bases). Trimming removed 5 bases at V and 0 bases at J, with 7 bases between. Germline V CDR1 and CDR2: MNHEY, SVGAGI. The CDR3 covers 13 residues. The CDR3, as DNA: TGTGCCAGCAGTCGGACACTGAACACTGAAGCTTTCTTT. Amino acid sequence: CASSRTLNTEAFF.

The chain has TRBV2 and TRBJ1-1, with D tentatively TRBD1 (5 bases). The CDR3 sequence is 15 residues long. Trimming shortened V by 6 bases and J by 2 bases, and 16 bases separated the two germline ends. CDR1 is SNHLY and CDR2 is FYNNEI in the germline V gene. The CDR3 here is CASSLFRGPNTEAFF. CDR3 nucleotides: TGTGCCAGCAGCCTATTCCGGGGCCCAAACACTGAAGCTTTCTTT.

The chain recombines TRBV6-1 with TRBJ1-1, with D unresolved. This CDR3 is 15 amino acids long. Per germline, CDR1 MNHNS and CDR2 SASEGT. V was pared by 3 bases and J by 0 bases, with 11 bases between. CDR3 residues: CASSELWLMNTEAFF. The CDR3 nucleotides are TGTGCCAGCAGTGAGTTGTGGCTTATGAACACTGAAGCTTTCTTT.

This clone has a handful of counts. The V call is TRBV4-1, the J call TRBJ2-7; 7 nucleotides line up with TRBD1. The V segment lost 1 base and the J segment 2 bases; nucleotides outside the gene matches: 8. Germline assignment: CDR1 MGHRA and CDR2 YSYEKL. This CDR3 is built from 16 residues. This CDR3 reads CASSQGTGTSTYEQYF. In DNA form, the CDR3 reads TGCGCCAGCAGCCAAGGGACAGGAACAAGTACCTACGAGCAGTACTTC.

The V call is TRBV2, the J call TRBJ1-6, with unresolved D. From germline, CDR1 is SNHLY and CDR2 FYNNEI. The CDR3 length is 14 residues. Trimming shortened V by 5 bases and J by 5 bases, and 10 bases separated the two germline ends. The CDR3 sequence is CASSKENDNSPLHF. CDR3 DNA: TGTGCCAGCAGTAAGGAGAACGATAATTCACCCCTCCACTTT.

The V gene is TRBV7-2, the J gene TRBJ2-7, with a tentative D call TRBD1 (6 bases). The CDR3 is 15 amino acids. Trimming removed 2 bases from V and 0 bases from J, with 11 bases in between. CDR1 SGHTA and CDR2 FQGNSA come from the germline V gene. CDR3 nucleotide sequence: TGTGCCAGCAGCTTATCTTGGGACACCTCCTACGAGCAGTACTTC. Amino acid sequence: CASSLSWDTSYEQYF. Together with reference TRBV7-2 and TRBJ2-7, the CDR3 gives the full variable domain: GAGVSQSPSNKVTEKGKDVELRCDPISGHTALYWYRQSLGQGLEFLIYFQGNSAPDKSGLPSDRFSAERTGGSVSTLTIQRTQQEDSAVYLCASSLSWDTSYEQYFGPGTRLTVT.

As to this clone: Other DNA variants within this sample encode the same CDR3. The chain joins TRBV11-3 to TRBJ2-3; D not certain. V was cut by 1 base and J by 6 bases, with 2 bases left in between. Per germline, CDR1 SGHNT and CDR2 YENEEA. This CDR3 spans 11 amino acids. CDR3 amino acids: CASSLGDTQYF. CDR3 bases: TGTGCCAGCAGCTTAGGCGATACGCAGTATTTT.

V is TRBV7-9 and J is TRBJ1-6; D possibly corresponds to TRBD1 (6 bases). The CDR3 contains 18 residues. Trimming took 3 bases from V and 0 from J, leaving 15 bases between them. CDR1 is SEHNR and CDR2 is FQNEAQ in the germline V gene (reference sequence). The CDR3 sequence is CASSFSPGANSYNSPLHF. CDR3 sequence (DNA): TGTGCCAGCAGCTTCTCCCCAGGGGCAAACTCCTATAATTCACCCCTCCACTTT.

V and J are TRBV6-5 and TRBJ2-7; D remains unclear. This CDR3 region has 11 residues. V lost 7 bases and J lost 3, with 7 bases in between. Germline V gives CDR1 MNHEY, CDR2 SVGAGI. The CDR3 DNA sequence: TGTGCCAGCACCAAACTCTACGAGCAGTACTTC. Translated: CASTKLYEQYF.

The chain has TRBV6-6 and TRBJ2-5; perhaps D is TRBD1 or TRBD2 (5 bases each). The CDR3 sequence is 13 residues long. With 6 bases removed from V and 7 bases from J, the gap between germline ends came to 15 bases. CDR1 and CDR2 (germline): MNHNY, SVGAGI (reference sequence). The CDR3 here is CASSPEGTGTQYF. CDR3 in DNA: TGTGCCAGCAGCCCCGAAGGGACGGGGACCCAGTACTTC.

V usage is TRBV6-5 and J usage is TRBJ1-6; maybe TRBD1 (5 bases). V lost 0 bases, J lost 8 bases, and 14 bases lay in between. The CDR3 is 16 residues long. The germline CDR1 and CDR2 sequences are MNHEY and SVGAGI. CDR3 nucleotides: TGTGCCAGCAGTTACTCTGTAGGGGCTCCATATTCACCCCTCCACTTT. Its translation: CASSYSVGAPYSPLHF.

The rearrangement uses TRBV5-8 and TRBJ1-2, with D uncertain. Germline loops: CDR1 SGHTS, CDR2 YDEGEE. V was clipped by 4 bases and J by 5 bases, with 18 bases between them. The CDR3 runs 15 residues. Here the CDR3 DNA reads TGTGCCAGCAGCCGGGAAGGGTCTGGAAAATATGGCTACACCTTC. Protein sequence: CASSREGSGKYGYTF.

V and J are TRBV19 and TRBJ2-3; 10 bases fit TRBD2. The CDR3 length is 14 residues. Per the germline V gene, CDR1 is LNHDA and CDR2 is SQIVND (reference sequence). J lost 6 bases, V lost 8 bases, and 8 bases had no gene match. The CDR3 region has the DNA TGTGCCAGTTCAGCGGGGGGGCCGGCGGATACGCAGTATTTT. Protein: CASSAGGPADTQYF.

A note on this clone: Within the sample, other DNA sequences also encode this same CDR3. The V call is TRBV4-3, the J call TRBJ1-5; 9 bases are shared with TRBD1. The germline V gene has CDR1 LGHNA and CDR2 YSLEER. This CDR3 contains 17 residues. V shed 0 bases, J shed 4 bases, and the junction held 7 bases outside the gene matches. The DNA for the CDR3 is TGCGCCAGCAGCCAAGAAGCACAGGGGGCAGGGAATCAGCCCCAGCATTTT. Translated, it gives CASSQEAQGAGNQPQHF.

On this clone itself: The sample has other DNA sequences that encode this CDR3 too. The gene calls are TRBV11-3 and TRBJ2-3; D remains ambiguous. Per the germline V gene, CDR1 is SGHNT and CDR2 is YENEEA. The CDR3 totals 12 residues. Trimming left V 5 bases short and J 1 base short, with 4 bases between. The CDR3 coding sequence is TGTGCCAGCAGCGCCGGCACAGATACGCAGTATTTT. Translated, it gives CASSAGTDTQYF.

The genes are TRBV7-2 and TRBJ2-7; D unclear. CDR3 length: 12 amino acids. Germline V gives CDR1 SGHTA, CDR2 FQGNSA. Trimming shortened V by 2 bases and J by 2 bases, and 4 bases separated the two germline ends. Here the CDR3 reads CASSLYTYEQYF. The CDR3 DNA reads TGTGCCAGCAGCTTATACACCTACGAGCAGTACTTC.

The V call is TRBV28, the J call TRBJ1-6; perhaps TRBD1 as D (5 bases). The CDR3 has 19 residues. Germline V gene lookup returns CDR1 MDHEN and CDR2 SYDVKM. Trimming removed 4 bases at V and 3 bases at J, with 22 bases between. The CDR3 nucleotides are TGTGCCAGCAGTTACCCGACAGATCCAATCAGAGTCTATAATTCACCCCTCCACTTT. Translation: CASSYPTDPIRVYNSPLHF.

The J gene is TRBJ2-6, the V gene TRBV6-5; a possible D gene is TRBD2 (6 bases). V gave up 5 bases and J gave up 2 bases, with 10 bases separating them. The CDR3 is made up of 15 amino acids. Germline V gives CDR1 MNHEY, CDR2 SVGAGI. CDR3 sequence: CASSAPGAGANVLTF. The CDR3, as DNA: TGTGCCAGCAGTGCTCCGGGGGCTGGGGCCAACGTCCTGACTTTC.

The chain uses TRBV6-5 and TRBJ2-7; TRBD1 agrees at 9 bases. The CDR3 extends over 15 amino acids. The trim removed 6 bases at V and 4 bases at J, leaving 10 bases unmatched. Germline V gene data show CDR1 as MNHEY and CDR2 as SVGAGI. The CDR3 loop reads CASRVPGQGKYEQYF. CDR3 in DNA: TGTGCCAGCAGGGTTCCGGGACAGGGAAAGTACGAGCAGTACTTC.

The rearrangement joins TRBV18 to TRBJ2-7; 9 bases match TRBD1. This CDR3 has 16 amino acids. The J segment lost 4 bases and the V segment lost 3 bases, leaving 10 bases of the junction unmatched. Germline values: CDR1 KGHSH, CDR2 LQKENI. This CDR3 reads CASSPNRDRDSYEQYF. CDR3 DNA sequence: TGTGCCAGCTCACCGAACCGGGACAGGGACTCTTACGAGCAGTACTTC. The entire variable domain, with the rest obtained from reference TRBV18 and TRBJ2-7, is as follows: NAGVMQNPRHLVRRRGQEARLRCSPMKGHSHVYWYRQLPEEGLKFMVYLQKENIIDESGMPKERFSAEFPKEGPSILRIQQVVRGDSAAYFCASSPNRDRDSYEQYFGPGTRLTVT.

V and J are TRBV5-6 and TRBJ1-6; 9 bases agree with TRBD1. Looked up from germline, CDR1 is SGHDT and CDR2 is YYEEEE. This CDR3 is built from 15 residues. V shed 4 bases, J shed 9 bases, and the junction held 8 bases outside the gene matches. The CDR3, as DNA: TGTGCCAGCAGCCTAAACAGGGGGCTTTCTTCACCCCTCCACTTT. Protein sequence: CASSLNRGLSSPLHF.

This chain connects TRBV5-1 to TRBJ2-1; 11 positions agree with TRBD1. Germline V gene sequence: CDR1 SGHRS, CDR2 YFSETQ. This CDR3 has 15 residues. V trimming: 1 base; J trimming: 8 bases; junction bases outside the gene matches: 5. The CDR3 DNA is TGCGCCAGCAGCTTGTGGGACAGGGGGTCGGATGAGCAGTTCTTC. Amino acids: CASSLWDRGSDEQFF.